Detailed here is one TCR beta chain. V shed 5 bases and J shed 5 bases, with 7 bases lying between them. This CDR3 has 12 amino acids. CDR1 MNHEY and CDR2 SVGAGI come from the germline V gene. The data were obtained in a study of T cells after yellow fever vaccination. Study-level points and caveats: In post-booster samples, most primary-vaccination clones reappeared (approximately 95% CD4, roughly 88% CD8).

TCRdb re-derived calls from the 5' RACE reads in MiXCR, one entry per CDR3 protein. The table has 45,000 to 60,000 distinct CDR3 sequences, 6.6% seen once. This receptor was obtained from a man aged 18 to 29 who received the YFV17D yellow fever vaccine. The sample here was CD8+ T cells not binding an NS4B(214-222) dextramer, sorted from PBMCs, taken about 41 days after the first yellow fever vaccination. The rearrangement links TRBV6-5 to TRBJ2-1, with a possible D match to TRBD1 (5 bases). The CDR3 here is CASSLQDNEQFF. As DNA, the CDR3 is TGTGCCAGCAGTCTACAGGACAATGAGCAGTTCTTC.